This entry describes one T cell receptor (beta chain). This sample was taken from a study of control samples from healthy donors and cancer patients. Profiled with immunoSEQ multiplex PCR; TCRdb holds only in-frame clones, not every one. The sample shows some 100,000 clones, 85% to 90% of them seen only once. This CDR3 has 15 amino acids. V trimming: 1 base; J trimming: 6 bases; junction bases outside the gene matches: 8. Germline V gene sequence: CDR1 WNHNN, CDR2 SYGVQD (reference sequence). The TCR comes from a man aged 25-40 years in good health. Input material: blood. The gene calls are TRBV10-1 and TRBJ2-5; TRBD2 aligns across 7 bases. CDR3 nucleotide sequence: TGCGCCAGCAGTGAGTTGGGGGGGGGAGGGAAGACCCAGTACTTC. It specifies CASSELGGGGKTQYF.